This entry describes one T cell receptor beta chain. The antigen is unknown. Sequencing was performed with immunoSEQ multiplex PCR; in TCRdb, only in-frame clones are kept and a portion is missing. This table holds about 2.2 million clones, under 95% found once. This entry is derived from a study of shared clonotypes between healthy human individuals. Looking at the study overall: The donors, a couple of women and three men, were aged 18 to 49.

CD45RO-negative, CCR7-selected cells formed the naive CD8 fraction, which excluded terminally differentiated effector memory CD45RA+ cells. Only Caucasian adults living in Nashville, Tennessee served as donors. Findings and limits, study-wide: Shared across several donors were around 5% of the naive CD4 clonotypes. Shared clonotypes across all four donors exceeded non-shared ones in generation probability.

This receptor was identified in a man aged 18 to 35 in good health. Some clones in this sample may be carry-over from other donors' samples. Sequences were obtained from naive CD8+ T cells from PBMCs.

CDR3 sequence (DNA): TGCAGCGTCCTCCCCCGGGACACTACGGGTTATGGCTACACCTTC. Translation: CSVLPRDTTGYGYTF. The chain combines TRBV29-1 with TRBJ1-2; TRBD1 might be the D (6 bases). Germline CDR1 is SQVTM and CDR2 is ANQGSEA. The V end was cut by 6 bases, the J end by 5 bases, with 22 bases between. The CDR3 contains 15 residues.